A single sample is the source of the 18 T cell receptor beta chains below, sequenced in a study of beta chain features in type 1 diabetes. General study findings and limits: TCRB CDR3s were moderately but significantly shorter in Type 1 diabetes patients in all four CD4+ subsets.

These receptors' antigens are unknown. The investigators reverse transcribed all of the isolated RNA, so they sequenced expressed TCRB transcripts. Assay used: immunoSEQ multiplex PCR; TCRdb lists only in-frame clones, some missing. The sample has 25,000 to 30,000 clones, 56% seen once. The sample consisted of Tregs from blood. Receptors originate from a woman aged 18 to 35 with type 1 diabetes.

The chain has TRBV5-4 and TRBJ2-1; tentatively, D is TRBD2 (6 bases). The length of the CDR3 is 14 residues. Trimming stripped 1 base from V and 4 bases from J, with 9 bases between. CDR1 is SGHNT and CDR2 is YYREEE in the germline V gene (reference sequence). CDR3 DNA: TGTGCCAGCAGCTTGCGCGGGAAGTACAATGAGCAGTTCTTC. Amino acids: CASSLRGKYNEQFF.

This sequence joins TRBV5-4 and TRBJ2-3; TRBD2 is a possible D gene (6 bases). Trimming left V 6 bases short and J 2 bases short, with 16 bases between. Germline values: CDR1 SGHNT, CDR2 YYREEE (reference sequence). This CDR3 has 15 amino acids. CDR3 in DNA: TGTGCCAGCATCCCCGGGGTAGCGGCCACAGATACGCAGTATTTT. This encodes CASIPGVAATDTQYF.

This clone came up a few times. This chain joins TRBV28 and TRBJ2-1, with 10 nucleotides matching TRBD2. CDR1 and CDR2 (germline): MDHEN, SYDVKM. The CDR3 runs to 16 residues. The junction had 9 bases not matched to a gene; V was cut back by 3 bases and J by 7 bases. This CDR3 reads CASSFQVAGGWNEQFF. The CDR3 nucleotides are TGTGCCAGCAGTTTTCAGGTAGCGGGAGGTTGGAATGAGCAGTTCTTC.

This clone occurred a few times. The gene calls are TRBV6-8 and TRBJ2-1; TRBD2 aligns across 9 bases. The germline CDR1 and CDR2 sequences are MNHGY and SAAAGT. V was clipped by 6 bases and J by 7 bases; unmatched bases: 10. This CDR3 is 15 amino acids long. The CDR3 DNA reads TGTGCCAGCAGGCCCCTGGCGGGAGGGAGGAATGAGCAGTTCTTC. Translation gives CASRPLAGGRNEQFF.

The V and J genes are TRBV5-1 and TRBJ2-5, with 10 positions matching TRBD1. The CDR3 has 14 residues. In germline, CDR1 is SGHRS, CDR2 YFSETQ. The V and J ends lost 5 bases and 1 base, in that order; junction bases with no gene match: 2. CDR3 in amino acids: CASRRQGAQETQYF. CDR3 bases: TGCGCCAGCAGGCGACAGGGGGCCCAAGAGACCCAGTACTTC.

This rearrangement joins TRBV7-8 to TRBJ2-2; D ambiguous. The CDR3 is 11 amino acids. Per the germline V gene, CDR1 is SGHVS and CDR2 is FQNEAQ. V shed 5 bases and J shed 4 bases, with 2 bases lying between them. The CDR3 DNA reads TGTGCCAGCAGCCGCACCGGGGAGCTGTTTTTT. Translated: CASSRTGELFF.

This clone has just a few counts. At one end the junction does not follow the germline gene, possibly because of a read error. V is TRBV6-5 and J is TRBJ2-7; a weak D match, TRBD1 (6 bases). Germline V CDR1 and CDR2: MNHEY, SVGAGI. The CDR3 runs 13 residues. DNA of the CDR3: TGTGCCAGCAGTGAATACCGGGTCGACAGGCAGGACTTC. Translation gives CASSEYRVDRQDF.

The chain carries TRBV7-9 and TRBJ1-1; D gene uncertain. V shed 1 base and J shed 4 bases, with 19 bases lying between them. The CDR3 is 17 amino acids. Germline CDR1 SEHNR, CDR2 FQNEAQ (reference sequence). The CDR3 reads CASSLGFQVWLSTEAFF. As DNA, the CDR3 is TGTGCCAGCAGCTTAGGGTTCCAGGTTTGGCTGAGCACTGAAGCTTTCTTT.

This clone occurred a few times. The chain carries TRBV4-2 and TRBJ2-4, with 15 bases that match TRBD2. V was clipped by 1 base and J by 8 bases; unmatched bases: 3. The CDR3 has 16 amino acids. CDR1 is LGHNA and CDR2 is YNFKEQ in the germline V gene. The CDR3 DNA follows: TGTGCCAGCAGCCAAGGGACTAGCGGGAGGGATGACATTCAGTACTTC. Amino acids: CASSQGTSGRDDIQYF.

This clone turned up a few times. The chain combines TRBV4-3 with TRBJ2-1; D not certain. CDR1 LGHNA and CDR2 YSLEER come from the germline V gene. The V gene lost 4 bases and the J gene lost 3 bases, with 10 bases spanning the gap. This CDR3 comprises 14 residues. The CDR3 spells CASSRQLDYNEQFF. CDR3 nucleotides: TGCGCCAGCAGCCGCCAGCTAGACTACAATGAGCAGTTCTTC.

This clone came up a few times. This chain joins TRBV30 and TRBJ2-7; TRBD2 agrees at 14 bases. CDR3 length: 16 residues. Per germline, CDR1 GTSNPN and CDR2 SVGIG (reference sequence). Unmatched junction bases numbered 7, after V lost 5 bases and J lost 1 base. The CDR3 DNA is TGTGCCTGGGCAGGGACTAGCGGGAGACGGTCCTACGAGCAGTACTTC. Translation: CAWAGTSGRRSYEQYF. Drawing the rest from reference TRBV30 and TRBJ2-7, the complete variable domain is SQTIHQWPATLVQPVGSPLSLECTVEGTSNPNLYWYRQAAGRGLQLLFYSVGIGQISSEVPQNLSASRPQDRQFILSSKKLLLSDSGFYLCAWAGTSGRRSYEQYFGPGTRLTVT.

This chain links TRBV4-3 with TRBJ2-3; 8 bases agree with TRBD1. This CDR3 has 14 residues. Unmatched junction bases numbered 7, after V lost 6 bases and J lost 5 bases. The germline V gene has CDR1 LGHNA and CDR2 YSLEER. For the CDR3, the DNA is TGCGCCAGCAGTACAGGGGGAGGTGAAGATACGCAGTATTTT. Amino acids: CASSTGGGEDTQYF.

This clone was counted a few times. The chain employs TRBV10-1 and TRBJ2-5; the match to TRBD2 covers 12 bases. J gave up 2 bases and V 6 bases, and 4 bases lay outside the gene matches. Germline V gene lookup returns CDR1 WNHNN and CDR2 SYGVQD (reference sequence). This CDR3 has 15 amino acids. The CDR3 is CASSLGTSGQETQYF. The CDR3 region has the DNA TGCGCCAGCAGCCTCGGGACTAGCGGGCAAGAGACCCAGTACTTC.

The rearrangement uses TRBV2 and TRBJ2-1; the D gene is possibly TRBD1 (6 bases). The germline V gene has CDR1 SNHLY and CDR2 FYNNEI. The CDR3 is made up of 14 amino acids. V was clipped by 4 bases and J by 6 bases, with 13 bases between them. DNA of the CDR3: TGTGCCAGCAGTGTGGGGGCCCTTGGCAATGAGCAGTTCTTC. It encodes CASSVGALGNEQFF.

This chain links TRBV5-1 with TRBJ2-3, with 9 bases lining up with TRBD2. The CDR3 has 16 amino acids. The trim removed 2 bases at V and 0 bases at J, leaving 4 bases unmatched. Germline values: CDR1 SGHRS, CDR2 YFSETQ. The CDR3 loop reads CASSFGTSLSTDTQYF. CDR3 DNA: TGCGCCAGCAGCTTTGGGACTAGCCTGAGCACAGATACGCAGTATTTT.

This clone was counted a few times. The chain couples TRBV19 to TRBJ1-5, with 7 bases identical to TRBD1. V dropped 7 bases and J dropped 3; count of bases not matched to a gene: 15. Germline V gene sequence: CDR1 LNHDA, CDR2 SQIVND (reference sequence). The length of the CDR3 is 17 residues. CDR3 nucleotides: TGTGCCAGTACCGCGCCGGATGGGACAGCCCTCAATCAGCCCCAGCATTTT. It encodes CASTAPDGTALNQPQHF.

The genes are TRBV6-1 and TRBJ2-7; 9 nucleotides line up with TRBD1. The CDR3 is made up of 15 amino acids. The germline gives CDR1 MNHNS, CDR2 SASEGT. V lost 3 bases and J lost 2; bases outside the gene matches: 5. The CDR3 DNA is TGTGCCAGCAGTGACCAGGACAGGGGACCCTACGAGCAGTACGTC. Translating it yields CASSDQDRGPYEQYV.

This clone was counted only a few times. The gene calls are TRBV10-3 and TRBJ2-4; D ambiguous. The V end lost 3 bases, the J end lost 8 bases, and 14 bases lay between the germline ends. Germline CDR1 is ENHRY and CDR2 is SYGVKD. The CDR3 runs to 14 residues. CDR3 in amino acids: CAISDGSPMYIQYF. The CDR3 region has the DNA TGTGCCATCAGTGACGGGTCTCCAATGTACATTCAGTACTTC.